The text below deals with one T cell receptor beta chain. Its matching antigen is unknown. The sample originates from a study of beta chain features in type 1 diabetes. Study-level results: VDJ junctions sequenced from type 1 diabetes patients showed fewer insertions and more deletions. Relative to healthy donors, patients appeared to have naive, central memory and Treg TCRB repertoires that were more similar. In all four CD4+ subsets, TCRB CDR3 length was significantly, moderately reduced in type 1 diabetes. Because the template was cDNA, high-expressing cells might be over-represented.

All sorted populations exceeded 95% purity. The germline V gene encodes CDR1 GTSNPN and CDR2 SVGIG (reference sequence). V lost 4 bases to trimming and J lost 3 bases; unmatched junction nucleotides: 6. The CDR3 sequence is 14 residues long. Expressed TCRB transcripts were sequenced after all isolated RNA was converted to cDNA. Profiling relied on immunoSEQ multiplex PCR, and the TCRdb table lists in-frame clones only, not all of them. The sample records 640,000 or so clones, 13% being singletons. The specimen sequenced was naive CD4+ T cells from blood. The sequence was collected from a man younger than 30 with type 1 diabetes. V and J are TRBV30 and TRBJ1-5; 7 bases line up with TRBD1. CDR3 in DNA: TGTGCCTGGACCCTGGGACAGTCCAATCAGCCCCAGCATTTT. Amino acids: CAWTLGQSNQPQHF.